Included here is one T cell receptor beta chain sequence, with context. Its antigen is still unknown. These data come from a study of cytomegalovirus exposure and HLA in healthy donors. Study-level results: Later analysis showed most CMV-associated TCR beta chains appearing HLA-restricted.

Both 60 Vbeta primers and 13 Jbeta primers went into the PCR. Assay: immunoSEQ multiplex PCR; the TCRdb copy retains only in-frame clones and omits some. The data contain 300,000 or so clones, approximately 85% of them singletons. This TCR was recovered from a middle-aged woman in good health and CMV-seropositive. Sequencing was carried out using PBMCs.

The DNA for the CDR3 is TGCGCCAGCAGCCTTCAGAGGGGACAGTACAATGAGCAGTTCTTC. Translating it yields CASSLQRGQYNEQFF. The rearrangement links TRBV4-3 to TRBJ2-1, with TRBD1 identical over 7 bases. Per germline, CDR1 LGHNA and CDR2 YSLEER. V gave up 4 bases and J gave up 4 bases; unmatched junction bases: 7. The CDR3 is 15 amino acids.